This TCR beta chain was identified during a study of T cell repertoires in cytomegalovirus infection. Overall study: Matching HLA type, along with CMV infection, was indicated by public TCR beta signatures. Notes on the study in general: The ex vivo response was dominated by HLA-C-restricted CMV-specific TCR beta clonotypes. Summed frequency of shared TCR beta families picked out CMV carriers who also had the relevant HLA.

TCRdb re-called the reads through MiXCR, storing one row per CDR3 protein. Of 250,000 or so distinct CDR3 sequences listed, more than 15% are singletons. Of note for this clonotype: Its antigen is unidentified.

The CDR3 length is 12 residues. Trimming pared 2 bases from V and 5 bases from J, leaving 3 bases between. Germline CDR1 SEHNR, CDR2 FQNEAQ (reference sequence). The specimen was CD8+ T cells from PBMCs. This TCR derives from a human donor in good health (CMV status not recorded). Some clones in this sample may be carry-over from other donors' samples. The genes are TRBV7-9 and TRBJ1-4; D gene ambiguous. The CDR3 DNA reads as TGTGCCAGCAGCTTATTGAATGAAAAACTGTTTTTT. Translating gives CASSLLNEKLFF.